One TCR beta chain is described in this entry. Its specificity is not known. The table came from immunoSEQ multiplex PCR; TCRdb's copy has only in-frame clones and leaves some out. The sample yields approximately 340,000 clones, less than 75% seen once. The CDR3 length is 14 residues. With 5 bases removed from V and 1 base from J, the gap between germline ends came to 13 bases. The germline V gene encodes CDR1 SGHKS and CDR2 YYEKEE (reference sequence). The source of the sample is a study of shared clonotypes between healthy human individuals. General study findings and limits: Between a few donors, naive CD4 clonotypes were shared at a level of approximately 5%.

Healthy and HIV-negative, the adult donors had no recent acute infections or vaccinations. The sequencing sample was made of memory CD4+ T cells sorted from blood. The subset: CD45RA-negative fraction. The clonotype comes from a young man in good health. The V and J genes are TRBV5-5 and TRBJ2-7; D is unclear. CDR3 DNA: TGTGCCAGCAGGCCGACTCTAACTTCCTACGAGCAGTACTTC. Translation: CASRPTLTSYEQYF. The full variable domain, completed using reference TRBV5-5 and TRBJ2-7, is DAGVTQSPTHLIKTRGQQVTLRCSPISGHKSVSWYQQVLGQGPQFIFQYYEKEERGRGNFPDRFSARQFPNYSSELNVNALLLGDSALYLCASRPTLTSYEQYFGPGTRLTVT.